The 7 T cell receptor beta chains given below trace back to one sample, sequenced in a study of blood T cell repertoires in COVID-19. Produced via immunoSEQ multiplex PCR; TCRdb's table is partial and in-frame only. This table holds 180,000 or so clones, about 89% found once. Sequencing input: peripheral blood. The receptors here all came from a man in his 70s with acute or convalescent COVID-19.

The chain carries TRBV5-8 and TRBJ2-1; TRBD1 matches 10 bases. This CDR3 region has 15 residues. Germline lookup yields CDR1 SGHTS and CDR2 YDEGEE. J was trimmed by 8 bases and V by 5 bases; bases with no gene match: 10. The CDR3 spells CASSSGTGARDEQFF. The CDR3 DNA is TGTGCCAGCAGTTCCGGGACAGGGGCGAGGGATGAGCAGTTCTTC.

This rearrangement joins TRBV9 to TRBJ2-3; a weak D match, TRBD2 (6 bases). The germline V gene has CDR1 SGDLS and CDR2 YYNGEE. V was shortened by 3 bases and J by 3 bases, with 11 bases between the two germline ends. The CDR3 runs 14 residues. The DNA of the CDR3 is TGTGCCAGCAGCGCGGGGGATAAGACAGATACGCAGTATTTT. Protein product: CASSAGDKTDTQYF.

V usage is TRBV28 and J usage is TRBJ2-7; a weak D match, TRBD2 (5 bases). V was shortened by 8 bases and J by 0 bases, with 14 bases between the two germline ends. CDR3 size: 14 residues. From germline, CDR1 is MDHEN and CDR2 SYDVKM. The DNA of the CDR3 is TGTGCCAGCCGCCTAGGAGGCAGCTCCTACGAGCAGTACTTC. Amino acids: CASRLGGSSYEQYF.

V usage is TRBV9 and J usage is TRBJ2-3; D is unclear. The CDR3 length is 12 residues. Looked up from germline, CDR1 is SGDLS and CDR2 is YYNGEE. The V and J ends lost 4 bases and 5 bases respectively, with 8 bases between them. CDR3: CASSFDLDTQYF. The CDR3 DNA reads as TGTGCCAGCAGCTTCGACTTAGATACGCAGTATTTT.

This clone occurred a few times. The chain is built from TRBV7-6 and TRBJ1-6; D possibly corresponds to TRBD1 (6 bases). CDR3 size: 15 residues. V was clipped by 3 bases and J by 6 bases, with 12 bases between them. The germline gives CDR1 SGHVS, CDR2 FNYEAQ. The CDR3 sequence is CASSLARGGNSPLHF. The CDR3, as DNA: TGTGCCAGCAGCTTGGCCAGGGGCGGTAATTCACCCCTCCACTTT.

In DNA form, the CDR3 reads TGTGCCAGCAGCAAAATGAGCGGGGGCGCTAACTATGGCTACACCTTC. As protein: CASSKMSGGANYGYTF. The chain joins TRBV5-6 to TRBJ1-2; tentatively, D is TRBD1 (6 bases). CDR1 is SGHDT and CDR2 is YYEEEE in the germline V gene. V was pared by 4 bases and J by 0 bases, with 16 bases between. The CDR3 spans 16 residues.

DNA for the CDR3: TGTGCCAGCAGCTTTGCGGAGCGCAATACGCAGTATTTT. Translated: CASSFAERNTQYF. The genes are TRBV7-6 and TRBJ2-3, with D hard to call. The CDR3 spans 13 residues. Trimming took off 3 bases at V and 7 bases at J, with 11 bases between the two ends. In germline, CDR1 is SGHVS, CDR2 FNYEAQ.